The rows below give T cell receptor beta chains drawn from one sample of a study of early T cells in non-severe SARS-CoV-2 infection. TCRdb redid the calling of the 5' RACE reads with MiXCR, one entry per CDR3 protein. The table has around 26,000 distinct CDR3 sequences, around 4.8% seen once. The sequencing input was whole blood. The receptors originated from an adult who was a healthcare worker with PCR-confirmed SARS-CoV-2 infection or an uninfected control (not recorded which). Both conserved end residues are part of each CDR3.

>TRBV5-1|TRBJ2-7
CASSLGIGPTYEQYF
>TRBV11-1|TRBJ2-2
CASCYSQGDTGELFF
>TRBV20-1|TRBJ1-6
CSASNSGPRDSPLHF
>TRBV11-2|TRBJ2-7
CASSFGVEQYF
>TRBV10-2|TRBJ2-1
CASSGAGKYNEQFF
>TRBV24-1|TRBJ2-3
CATSPEGRAHTQYF
>TRBV5-1|TRBJ2-2
CASSLQGNTGELFF
>TRBV20-1|TRBJ1-1
CSALNAVNTEAFF
>TRBV15|TRBJ2-4
CATKLQGAKNIQYF
>TRBV6-5|TRBJ2-7
CASSRGLLYEQYF
>TRBV4-1|TRBJ2-1
CASSYGTGGRNEQFF
>TRBV5-1|TRBJ2-1
CASSTGTSGRSHEQFF
>TRBV7-9|TRBJ2-7
CASSHPTGTYEQYF
>TRBV2|TRBJ1-1
CASSGQGVVTEAFF
>TRBV7-3|TRBJ2-3
CASSLGPRGTQYF
>TRBV3-1|TRBJ1-1
CASSQDPGGYAEAFF
>TRBV5-8|TRBJ2-2
CASSRDGGYTGELFF
>TRBV5-4|TRBJ2-5
CVYGTGVQQETQYF
>TRBV29-1|TRBJ2-7
CSVGDYEQYF
>TRBV7-6|TRBJ2-7
CASSLGTSSRYEQYF
>TRBV7-9|TRBJ1-4
CASSLGTENEKLFF
>TRBV30|TRBJ1-1
CASLRGTALTEAFF
>TRBV5-6|TRBJ2-2
CASSLTDGGELFF
>TRBV6-1|TRBJ1-5
CASSQGWGQPQHF
>TRBV12-3/TRBV12-4|TRBJ2-1
CASSLIGEQFF
>TRBV11-3|TRBJ1-6
CASSQGQPHSPLHF
>TRBV29-1|TRBJ1-3
CSVDSRDSRNTIYF
>TRBV18|TRBJ2-1
CASSPRTASYNEQFF
>TRBV20-1|TRBJ1-1
CSATRGGVLNTEAFF